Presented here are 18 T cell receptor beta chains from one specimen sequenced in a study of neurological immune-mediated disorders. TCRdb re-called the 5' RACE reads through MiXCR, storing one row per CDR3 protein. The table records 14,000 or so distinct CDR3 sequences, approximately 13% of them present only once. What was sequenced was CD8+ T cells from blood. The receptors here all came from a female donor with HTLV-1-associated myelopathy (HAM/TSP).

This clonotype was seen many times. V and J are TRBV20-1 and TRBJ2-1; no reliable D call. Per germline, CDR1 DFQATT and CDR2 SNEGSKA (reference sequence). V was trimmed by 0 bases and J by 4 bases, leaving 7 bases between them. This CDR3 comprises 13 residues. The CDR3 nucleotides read TGCAGTGCTAGAGATCCCAATTACAATGAGCAGTTCTTC. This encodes CSARDPNYNEQFF.

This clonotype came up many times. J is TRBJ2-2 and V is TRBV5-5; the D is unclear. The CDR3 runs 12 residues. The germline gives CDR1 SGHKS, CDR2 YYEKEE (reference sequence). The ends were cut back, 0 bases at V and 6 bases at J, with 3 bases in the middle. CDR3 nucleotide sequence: TGTGCCAGCAGCTTGGTTGCCGGGGAGCTGTTTTTT. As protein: CASSLVAGELFF.

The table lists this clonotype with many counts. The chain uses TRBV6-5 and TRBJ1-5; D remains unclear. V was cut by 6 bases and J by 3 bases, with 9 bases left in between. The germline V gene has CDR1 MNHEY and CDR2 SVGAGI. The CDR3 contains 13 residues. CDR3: CASSQGSNQPQHF. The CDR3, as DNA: TGTGCCAGCAGCCAAGGATCCAATCAGCCCCAGCATTTT.

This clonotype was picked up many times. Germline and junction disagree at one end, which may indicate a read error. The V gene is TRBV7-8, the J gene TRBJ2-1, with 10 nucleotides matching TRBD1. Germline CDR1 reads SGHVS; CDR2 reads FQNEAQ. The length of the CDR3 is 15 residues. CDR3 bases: TGTGCCAGCACCTTAGACAGGGGGCGCCACAATGAGCAGTTCTTC. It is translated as CASTLDRGRHNEQFF.

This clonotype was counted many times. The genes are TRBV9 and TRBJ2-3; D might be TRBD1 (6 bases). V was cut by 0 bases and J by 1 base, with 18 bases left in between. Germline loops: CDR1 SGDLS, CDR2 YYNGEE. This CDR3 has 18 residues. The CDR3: CASSVEVTDSSGTDTQYF. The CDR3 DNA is TGTGCCAGCAGCGTAGAGGTCACGGACAGCTCCGGCACAGATACGCAGTATTTT.

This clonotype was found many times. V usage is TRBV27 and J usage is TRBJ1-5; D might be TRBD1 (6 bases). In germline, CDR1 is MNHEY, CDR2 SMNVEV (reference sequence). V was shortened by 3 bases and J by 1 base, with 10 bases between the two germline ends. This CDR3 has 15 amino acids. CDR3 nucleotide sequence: TGTGCCAGCAGTTTTTATGGGGGCAGCAATCAGCCCCAGCATTTT. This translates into CASSFYGGSNQPQHF.

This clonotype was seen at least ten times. CDR3 sequence (DNA): TGTGCCAGCAGTTACTCGAAGGGCTACGAGCAGTACTTC. Its protein product is CASSYSKGYEQYF. The chain has TRBV6-5 and TRBJ2-7, with unresolved D. Trimming removed 0 bases at V and 3 bases at J, with 6 bases between. Germline V gene sequence: CDR1 MNHEY, CDR2 SVGAGI. This CDR3 spans 13 amino acids.

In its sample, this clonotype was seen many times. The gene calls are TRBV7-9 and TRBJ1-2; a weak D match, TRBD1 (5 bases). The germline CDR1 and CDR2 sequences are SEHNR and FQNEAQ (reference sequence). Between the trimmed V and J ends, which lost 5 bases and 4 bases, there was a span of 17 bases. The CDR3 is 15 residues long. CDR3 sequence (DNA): TGTGCCAGCAGCCCCCGCTCGGCAGGGACCTATGGCTACACCTTC. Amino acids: CASSPRSAGTYGYTF.

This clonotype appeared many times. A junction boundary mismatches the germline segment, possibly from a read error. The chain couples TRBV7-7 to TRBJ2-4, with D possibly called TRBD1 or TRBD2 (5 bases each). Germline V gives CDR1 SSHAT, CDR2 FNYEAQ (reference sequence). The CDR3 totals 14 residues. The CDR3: CASNGTAAKNIQYF. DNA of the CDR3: TGTGCTAGCAACGGGACGGCAGCCAAAAACATTCAGTACTTC.

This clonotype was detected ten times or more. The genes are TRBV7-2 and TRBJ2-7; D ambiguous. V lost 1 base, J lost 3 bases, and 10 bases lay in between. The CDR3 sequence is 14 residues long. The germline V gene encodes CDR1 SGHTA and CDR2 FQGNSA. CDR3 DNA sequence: TGTGCCAGCAGCTTAGAACCGGGCCACTACGAGCAGTACTTC. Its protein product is CASSLEPGHYEQYF.

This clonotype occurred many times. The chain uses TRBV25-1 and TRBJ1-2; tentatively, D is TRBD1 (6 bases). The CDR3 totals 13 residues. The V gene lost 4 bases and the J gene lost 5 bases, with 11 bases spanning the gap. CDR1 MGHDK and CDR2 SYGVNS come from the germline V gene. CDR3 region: CASSGGGPYGYTF. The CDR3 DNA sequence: TGTGCCAGCAGTGGCGGGGGCCCTTATGGCTACACCTTC.

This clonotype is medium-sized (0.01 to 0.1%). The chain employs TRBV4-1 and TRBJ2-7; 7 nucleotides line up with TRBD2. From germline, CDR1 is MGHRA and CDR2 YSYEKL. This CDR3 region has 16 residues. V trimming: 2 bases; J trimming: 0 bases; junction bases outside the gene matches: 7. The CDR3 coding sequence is TGCGCCAGCAGCCAACCCCCGGGGGGTAACTCCTACGAGCAGTACTTC. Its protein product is CASSQPPGGNSYEQYF.

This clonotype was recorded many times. Here the CDR3 reads CASSRTSGGNTEAFF. CDR3 DNA: TGCGCCAGCAGCCGGACCTCAGGGGGGAACACTGAAGCTTTCTTT. The chain combines TRBV5-1 with TRBJ1-1, with 7 positions matching TRBD1. CDR1 SGHRS and CDR2 YFSETQ come from the germline V gene. The CDR3 is made up of 15 amino acids. V was clipped by 4 bases and J by 1 base; unmatched bases: 7.

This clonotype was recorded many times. CDR3 sequence reads: CASSQDLTSGRRETQYF. CDR3 nucleotide sequence: TGTGCCAGCAGCCAAGATCTGACTAGCGGGAGGCGGGAGACCCAGTACTTC. This sequence joins TRBV3-1 and TRBJ2-5; 13 nucleotides match TRBD2. Germline values: CDR1 LGHDT, CDR2 YNNKEL (reference sequence). The trim removed 0 bases at V and 5 bases at J, leaving 6 bases unmatched. The CDR3 runs to 17 residues.

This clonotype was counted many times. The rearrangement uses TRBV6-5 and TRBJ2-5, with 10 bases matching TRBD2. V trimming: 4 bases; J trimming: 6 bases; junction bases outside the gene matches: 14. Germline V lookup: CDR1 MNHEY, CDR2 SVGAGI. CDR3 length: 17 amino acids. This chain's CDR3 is CASSSLPISGRVKTQYF. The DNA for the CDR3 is TGTGCCAGCAGTTCCCTTCCCATCAGCGGGAGGGTAAAGACCCAGTACTTC.

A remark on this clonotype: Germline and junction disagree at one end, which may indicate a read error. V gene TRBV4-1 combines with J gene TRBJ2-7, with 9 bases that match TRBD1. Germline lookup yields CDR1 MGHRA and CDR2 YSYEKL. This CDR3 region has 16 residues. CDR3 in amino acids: CASNQVATGGIYEQYF. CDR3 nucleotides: TGCGCCAGCAACCAAGTTGCTACAGGGGGCATCTACGAGCAGTACTTC.

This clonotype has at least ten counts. CDR3 region: CAWSDLGYMGTEAFF. In DNA form, the CDR3 reads TGTGCCTGGAGTGATTTGGGATATATGGGGACTGAAGCTTTCTTT. The V call is TRBV30, the J call TRBJ1-1, with unresolved D. Trimming left V 1 base short and J 5 bases short, with 17 bases between. The CDR3 is 15 residues long. CDR1 is GTSNPN, CDR2 SVGIG, per germline (reference sequence).

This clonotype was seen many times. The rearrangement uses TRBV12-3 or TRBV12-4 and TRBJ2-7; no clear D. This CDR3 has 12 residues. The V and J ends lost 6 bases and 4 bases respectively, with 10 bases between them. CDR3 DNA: TGTGCCAGCAGCTTTGCGGTGTACGAGCAGTACTTC. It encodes CASSFAVYEQYF.